A single T cell receptor (beta chain) is shown here with its context. Per the authors' pipeline: Reference gene primers were amplified, and this amplification served to estimate nucleated cell counts. This table comes from immunoSEQ multiplex PCR, and its TCRdb copy is limited to in-frame clones, with some not included. V and J calls and clone size are those listed in that table; D and trimming were worked out from the DNA. The sample carries roughly 100,000 clones, approximately 85% recorded once. The data are from a study of blood T cell repertoires in COVID-19. Study-wide context: Specimens from acute and convalescent COVID-19 originated in the United States, Italy and Spain. T cells, B-cell-depleted T cells, or PBMCs provided the cDNA or gDNA that served as material.

The CDR3 spans 14 residues. Trimming cost V 4 bases and J 3 bases, with 13 bases left between them. Germline CDR1 is MDHEN and CDR2 is SYDVKM. The V gene is TRBV28, the J gene TRBJ2-7, with a possible D match to TRBD1 (6 bases). This TCR was sampled from a man aged 45-65 years with acute or convalescent COVID-19. The source material was peripheral blood. CDR3 protein: CASSSPTGIYEQYF. The CDR3 bases are TGTGCCAGCAGTTCCCCGACAGGAATCTACGAGCAGTACTTC.